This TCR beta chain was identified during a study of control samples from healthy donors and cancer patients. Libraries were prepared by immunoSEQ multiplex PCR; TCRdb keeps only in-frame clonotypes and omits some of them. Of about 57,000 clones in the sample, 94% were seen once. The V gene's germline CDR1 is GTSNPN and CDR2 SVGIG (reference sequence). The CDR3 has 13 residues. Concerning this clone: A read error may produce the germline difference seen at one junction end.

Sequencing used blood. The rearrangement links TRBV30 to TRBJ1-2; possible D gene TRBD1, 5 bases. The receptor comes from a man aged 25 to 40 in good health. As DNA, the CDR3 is TGTGCCTGGAGTGTAGGTGAGGTCCGGGACTCCTTCTTC. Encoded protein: CAWSVGEVRDSFF.